This TCR beta chain was retrieved from a study of blood T cell repertoires in COVID-19. Germline CDR1 reads LNHDA; CDR2 reads SQIVND (reference sequence). Trimming removed 3 bases from V and 4 bases from J, with 16 bases in between. This CDR3 comprises 16 residues. This table comes from immunoSEQ multiplex PCR, and its TCRdb copy is limited to in-frame clones, with some not included. The data show about 220,000 clones, with about four fifths seen just once and more than 4.5% held by the top ten. The chain recombines TRBV19 with TRBJ2-1; a weak D match, TRBD1 (6 bases). The clonotype originates from a woman between 50 and 59 years old who had been exposed to COVID-19. The source material was PBMCs or T cells enriched from blood (not recorded which). The CDR3 spells CASSIKWGRRYNEQFF. CDR3 DNA: TGTGCCAGTAGTATTAAGTGGGGGCGAAGATACAATGAGCAGTTCTTC.